This T cell receptor beta chain is from a study of blood T cell repertoires in COVID-19. About the study: The analysed material was cDNA or gDNA that came from T cells, B-cell-depleted T cells, or PBMCs.

Symptom resolution, clearance, or two negative PCRs marked the recovered donors of Cohort 3. In germline, CDR1 is SGHAT, CDR2 FQNNGV. Germline trimming cut 3 bases from V and 5 bases from J; bases unmatched to any gene: 6. The CDR3 is made up of 14 amino acids. Generated by immunoSEQ multiplex PCR, the TCRdb table keeps only in-frame clones and is missing some. This table holds around 430,000 clones, about 83% found once. The sequence came from a woman between 45 and 65 years old who had recovered from COVID-19. V is TRBV11-2 and J is TRBJ2-5; TRBD2 matches at 7 bases. The specimen sequenced was PBMCs or T cells enriched from blood (not recorded which). The CDR3 protein is CASSLYGEGETQYF. DNA for the CDR3: TGTGCCAGCAGCTTGTATGGGGAGGGGGAGACCCAGTACTTC.